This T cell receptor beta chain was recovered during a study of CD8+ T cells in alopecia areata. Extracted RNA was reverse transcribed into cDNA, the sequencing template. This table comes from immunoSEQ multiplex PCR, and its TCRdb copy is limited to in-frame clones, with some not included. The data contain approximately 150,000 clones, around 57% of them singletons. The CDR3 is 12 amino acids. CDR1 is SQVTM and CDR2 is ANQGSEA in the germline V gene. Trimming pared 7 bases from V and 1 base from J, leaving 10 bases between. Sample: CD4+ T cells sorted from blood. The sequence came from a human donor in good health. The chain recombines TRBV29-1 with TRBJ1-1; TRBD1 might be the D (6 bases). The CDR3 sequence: CSGKQGNTEAFF. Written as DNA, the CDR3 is TGCAGCGGGAAACAGGGGAACACTGAAGCTTTCTTT.